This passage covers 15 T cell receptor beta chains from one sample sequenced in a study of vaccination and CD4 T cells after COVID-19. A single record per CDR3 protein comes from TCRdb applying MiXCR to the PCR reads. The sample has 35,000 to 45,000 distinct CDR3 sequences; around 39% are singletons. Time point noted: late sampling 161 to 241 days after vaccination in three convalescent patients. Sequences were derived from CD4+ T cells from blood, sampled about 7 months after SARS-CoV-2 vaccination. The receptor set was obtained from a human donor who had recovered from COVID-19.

CDR3 protein: CSAGALDRNEQFF. DNA of the CDR3: TGCAGTGCTGGGGCCCTCGATCGCAATGAGCAGTTCTTC. The rearrangement links TRBV20-1 to TRBJ2-1, with D possibly TRBD1 on 5 matching bases. Trimming removed 5 bases from V and 6 bases from J, with 14 bases in between. The CDR3 sequence is 13 residues long. Per the germline V gene, CDR1 is DFQATT and CDR2 is SNEGSKA (reference sequence).

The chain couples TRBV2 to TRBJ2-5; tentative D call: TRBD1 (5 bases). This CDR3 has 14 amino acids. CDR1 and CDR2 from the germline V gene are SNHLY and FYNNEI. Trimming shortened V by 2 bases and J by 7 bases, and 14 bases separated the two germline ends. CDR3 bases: TGTGCCAGCAGTGAATCGACAGTTGGATGGACCCAGTACTTC. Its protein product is CASSESTVGWTQYF.

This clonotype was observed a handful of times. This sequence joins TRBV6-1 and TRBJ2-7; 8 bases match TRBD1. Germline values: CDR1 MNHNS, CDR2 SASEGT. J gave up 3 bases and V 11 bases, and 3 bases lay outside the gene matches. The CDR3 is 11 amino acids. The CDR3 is CAVTGGYEQYF. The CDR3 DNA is TGTGCCGTCACAGGGGGCTACGAGCAGTACTTC.

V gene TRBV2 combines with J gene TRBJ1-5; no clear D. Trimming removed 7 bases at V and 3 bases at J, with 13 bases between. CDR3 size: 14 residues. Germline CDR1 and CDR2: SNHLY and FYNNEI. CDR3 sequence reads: CASMRSQNNQPQHF. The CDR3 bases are TGTGCCAGCATGAGGTCACAGAACAATCAGCCCCAGCATTTT.

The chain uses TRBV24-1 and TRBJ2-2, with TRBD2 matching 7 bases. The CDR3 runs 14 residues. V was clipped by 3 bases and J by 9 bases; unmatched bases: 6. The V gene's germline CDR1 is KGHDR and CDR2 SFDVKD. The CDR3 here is CATSDIGLDRELFF. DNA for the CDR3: TGTGCCACCAGTGATATCGGACTAGATCGGGAGCTGTTTTTT.

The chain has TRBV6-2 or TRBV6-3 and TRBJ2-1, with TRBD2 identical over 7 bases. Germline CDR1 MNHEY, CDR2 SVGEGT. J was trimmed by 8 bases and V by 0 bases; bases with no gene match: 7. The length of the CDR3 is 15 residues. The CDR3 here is CASSYSGGGPYEQFF. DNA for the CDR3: TGTGCCAGCAGTTACTCGGGGGGAGGGCCTTATGAGCAGTTCTTC.

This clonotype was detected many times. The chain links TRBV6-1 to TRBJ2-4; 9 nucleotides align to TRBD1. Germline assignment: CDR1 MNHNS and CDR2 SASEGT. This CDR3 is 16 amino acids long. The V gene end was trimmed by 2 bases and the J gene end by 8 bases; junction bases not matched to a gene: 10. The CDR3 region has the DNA TGTGCCAGCAGTGAAAAGTTTGGGACAGGGTCTGACATTCAGTACTTC. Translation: CASSEKFGTGSDIQYF.

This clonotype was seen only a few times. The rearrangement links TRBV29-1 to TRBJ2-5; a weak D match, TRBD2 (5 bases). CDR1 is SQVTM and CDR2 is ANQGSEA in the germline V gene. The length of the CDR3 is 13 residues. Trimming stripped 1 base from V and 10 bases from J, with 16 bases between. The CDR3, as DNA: TGCAGCGTTGAAGTATTTGGCAGTCGGGGCCAGTACTTC. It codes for CSVEVFGSRGQYF.

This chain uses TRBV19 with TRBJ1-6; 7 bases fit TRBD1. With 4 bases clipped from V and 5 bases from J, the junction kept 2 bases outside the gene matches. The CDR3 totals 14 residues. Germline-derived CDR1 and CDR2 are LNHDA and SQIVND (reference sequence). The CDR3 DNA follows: TGTGCCAGTAGTACCGACAGGGATAATTCACCCCTCCACTTT. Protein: CASSTDRDNSPLHF.

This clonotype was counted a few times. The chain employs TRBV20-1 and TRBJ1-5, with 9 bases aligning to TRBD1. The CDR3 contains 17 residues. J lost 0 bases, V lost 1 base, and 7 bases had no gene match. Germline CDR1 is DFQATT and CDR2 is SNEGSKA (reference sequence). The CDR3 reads CSARGTGASYSNQPQHF. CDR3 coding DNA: TGCAGTGCTAGAGGGACAGGGGCCTCTTATAGCAATCAGCCCCAGCATTTT.

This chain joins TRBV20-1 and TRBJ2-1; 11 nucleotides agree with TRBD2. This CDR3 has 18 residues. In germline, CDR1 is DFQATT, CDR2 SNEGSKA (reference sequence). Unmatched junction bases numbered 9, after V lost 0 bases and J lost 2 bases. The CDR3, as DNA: TGCAGTGCTAGAGACGATACGGGGACTAGCGGTCCCTACAATGAGCAGTTCTTC. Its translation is CSARDDTGTSGPYNEQFF.

The CDR3, as DNA: TGTGCCAGCAGCTCCTGGACAGGGAACTATGGCTACACCTTC. Translated, it gives CASSSWTGNYGYTF. This sequence joins TRBV7-2 and TRBJ1-2, with 8 nucleotides matching TRBD1. This CDR3 is 14 amino acids long. Germline CDR1 SGHTA, CDR2 FQGNSA. V lost 4 bases, J lost 2 bases, and 3 bases stayed unmatched.

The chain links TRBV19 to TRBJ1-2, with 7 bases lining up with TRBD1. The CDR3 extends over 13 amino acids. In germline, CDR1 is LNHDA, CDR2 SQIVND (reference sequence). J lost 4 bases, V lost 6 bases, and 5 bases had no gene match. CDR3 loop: CASRTGTLYGYTF. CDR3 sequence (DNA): TGTGCCAGTAGGACAGGGACCCTCTATGGCTACACCTTC. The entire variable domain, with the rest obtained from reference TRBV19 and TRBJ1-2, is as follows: DGGITQSPKYLFRKEGQNVTLSCEQNLNHDAMYWYRQDPGQGLRLIYYSQIVNDFQKGDIAEGYSVSREKKESFPLTVTSAQKNPTAFYLCASRTGTLYGYTFGSGTRLTVV.

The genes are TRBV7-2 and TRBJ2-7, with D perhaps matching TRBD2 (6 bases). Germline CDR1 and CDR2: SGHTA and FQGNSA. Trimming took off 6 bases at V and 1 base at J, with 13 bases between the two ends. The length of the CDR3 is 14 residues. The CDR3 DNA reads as TGTGCCAGCAGAGGGGAGCGGGCTTCCTACGAGCAGTACTTC. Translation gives CASRGERASYEQYF.

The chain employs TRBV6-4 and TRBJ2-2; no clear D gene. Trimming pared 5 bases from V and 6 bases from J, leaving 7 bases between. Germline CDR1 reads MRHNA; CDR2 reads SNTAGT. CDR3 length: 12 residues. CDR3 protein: CASSLPAGELFF. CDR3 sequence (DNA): TGTGCCAGCAGTTTACCAGCCGGGGAGCTGTTTTTT.